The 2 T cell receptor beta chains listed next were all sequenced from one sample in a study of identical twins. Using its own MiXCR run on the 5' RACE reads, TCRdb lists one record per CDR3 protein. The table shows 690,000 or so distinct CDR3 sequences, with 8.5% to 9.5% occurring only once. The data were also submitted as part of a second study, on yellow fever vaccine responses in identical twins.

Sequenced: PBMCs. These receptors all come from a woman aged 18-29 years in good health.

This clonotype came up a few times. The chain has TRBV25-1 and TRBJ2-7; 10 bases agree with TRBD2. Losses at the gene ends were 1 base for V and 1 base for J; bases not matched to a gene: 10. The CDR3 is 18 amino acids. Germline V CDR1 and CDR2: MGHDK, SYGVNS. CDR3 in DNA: TGTGCCAGCAGTGAATTGACTAGCGGGCTATACAAATCCTACGAGCAGTACTTC. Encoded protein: CASSELTSGLYKSYEQYF.

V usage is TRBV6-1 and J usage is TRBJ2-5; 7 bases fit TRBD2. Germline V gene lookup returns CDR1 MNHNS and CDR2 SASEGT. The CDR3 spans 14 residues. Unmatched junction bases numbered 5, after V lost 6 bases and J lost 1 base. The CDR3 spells CASSGGFSQETQYF. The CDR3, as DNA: TGTGCCAGCAGCGGGGGGTTCAGCCAAGAGACCCAGTACTTC.